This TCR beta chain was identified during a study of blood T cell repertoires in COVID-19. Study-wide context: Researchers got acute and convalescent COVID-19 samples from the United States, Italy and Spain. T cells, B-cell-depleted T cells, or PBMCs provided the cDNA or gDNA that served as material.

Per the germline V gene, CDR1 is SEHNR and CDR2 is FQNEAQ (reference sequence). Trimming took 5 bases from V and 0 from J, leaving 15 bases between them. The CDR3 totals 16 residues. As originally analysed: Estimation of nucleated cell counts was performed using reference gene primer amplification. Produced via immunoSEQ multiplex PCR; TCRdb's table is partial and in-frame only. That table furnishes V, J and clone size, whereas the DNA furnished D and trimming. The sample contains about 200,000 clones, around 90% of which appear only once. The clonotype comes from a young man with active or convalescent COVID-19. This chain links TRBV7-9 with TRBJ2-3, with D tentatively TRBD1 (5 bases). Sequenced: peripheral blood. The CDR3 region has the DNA TGTGCCAGCAGCCCACCCTGGGGCGATAGCACAGATACGCAGTATTTT. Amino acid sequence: CASSPPWGDSTDTQYF.